This is a list of T cell receptor beta chains from one sample in a study of T cell responses to AZD1222 COVID-19 vaccine. TCRdb keeps only in-frame clones here, not all; method: immunoSEQ multiplex PCR. The table lists around 150,000 clones, around 90% of them singletons. Material: peripheral blood, obtained on day 0 of AZD1222 vaccination. These TCRs come from an adult in good health. CDR3s include the opening cysteine and the closing phenylalanine or tryptophan. Size tells how often a clone was seen (once, few, many) or the class of an expanded clone, and some rows leave it out.

v_gene	abundance	j_gene	CDR3aa
TRBV28	-	TRBJ2-3	CASSTSLRADTQYF
TRBV7-2	-	TRBJ1-5	CASRRAGSDQPQHF
TRBV6-4	-	TRBJ2-1	CASSLAGAGYNEQFF
TRBV7-8	-	TRBJ1-6	CASSSGTYNSPLHF
TRBV28	-	TRBJ2-7	CASSNGPRREQYF
TRBV18	-	TRBJ1-1	CASSPGGVRGTEAFF
TRBV14	-	TRBJ2-4	CASSQTHFLAKNIQYF
TRBV18	-	TRBJ2-6	CASSPSGQGEAGANVLTF
TRBV7-2	-	TRBJ2-7	CASSLGPGTLYEQYF
TRBV19	-	TRBJ1-6	CASSIQGLYSPLHF
TRBV28	-	TRBJ1-6	CASLSSYNSPLHF
TRBV19	-	TRBJ2-2	CASSLRDRGTGELFF
TRBV28	-	TRBJ2-1	CASSAGLVVGEQFF
TRBV28	-	TRBJ1-6	CASSLGQGNSPLHF
TRBV3-1/TRBV3-2	-	TRBJ1-2	CASSLREEYGYTF
TRBV6-4	-	TRBJ2-1	CASSPASGRAWEQFF
TRBV3-1/TRBV3-2	-	TRBJ2-1	CASSLRTSGRADEQFF
TRBV2	-	TRBJ2-2	CASTPYESPTGELFF
TRBV20-1	once	TRBJ1-2	CSARHNYGYTF
TRBV19	-	TRBJ2-1	CASSVVWRDYNEQFF
TRBV7-2	-	TRBJ1-3	CASSSEPGHRSGNTIYF
TRBV7-2	-	TRBJ1-1	CASSWGTASGDTEAFF